The clone carrying this T cell receptor (beta chain) was detected only once. Recruited during active infection, patients (from Seattle) were subsequently followed longitudinally. This sample was included in a study of blood T cell repertoires in COVID-19. The wider study: There were acute and convalescent COVID-19 samples, and they came from the United States, Italy and Spain.

Germline CDR1 is GTSNPN and CDR2 is SVGIG (reference sequence). The V gene end was trimmed by 1 base and the J gene end by 7 bases; junction bases not matched to a gene: 5. This CDR3 contains 14 residues. TCRdb's table, derived via immunoSEQ multiplex PCR, lists solely in-frame clones and lacks some. This table has 200,000 to 250,000 clones, roughly 80% appearing once. The receptor comes from an older woman with COVID-19, enrolled during active disease. The source material was peripheral blood. The chain carries TRBV30 and TRBJ1-4; 8 positions agree with TRBD1. The CDR3 DNA reads TGTGCCTGGAGTGGGGGGGGGACAGGTGAAAAACTGTTTTTT. Translated, it gives CAWSGGGTGEKLFF.